Each of the 10 T cell receptor beta chains below was sequenced from the same sample in a study of T cell responses to AZD1222 COVID-19 vaccine. Libraries were prepared by immunoSEQ multiplex PCR; TCRdb keeps only in-frame clonotypes and omits some of them. The table includes roughly 80,000 clones, 92% detected once. Sequences were derived from peripheral blood, sampled on day 0 of AZD1222 vaccination. The source of these receptors is an adult in good health.

The chain joins TRBV19 to TRBJ1-1, with TRBD1 matching 9 bases. This CDR3 region has 16 residues. CDR1 is LNHDA and CDR2 is SQIVND in the germline V gene (reference sequence). Trimming at V came to 7 bases and at J to 5 bases, leaving 14 bases not matched to a gene. The CDR3 is CASTYHLRDRETEAFF. The CDR3, as DNA: TGTGCCAGTACCTATCACCTCCGGGACAGGGAAACTGAAGCTTTCTTT.

The V and J genes are TRBV18 and TRBJ1-5, with 7 bases aligning to TRBD1. The CDR3 loop spans 15 amino acids. With 3 bases clipped from V and 5 bases from J, the junction kept 7 bases outside the gene matches. The germline V gene has CDR1 KGHSH and CDR2 LQKENI. The CDR3 sequence: CASSPSAGGYQPQHF. For the CDR3, the DNA is TGTGCCAGCTCACCCTCGGCAGGGGGGTATCAGCCCCAGCATTTT.

The chain employs TRBV27 and TRBJ2-4; D possibly matches TRBD1 or TRBD2 (5 bases each). Germline CDR1 is MNHEY and CDR2 is SMNVEV (reference sequence). V was pared by 4 bases and J by 2 bases, with 12 bases between. There are 15 residues in the CDR3. Here the CDR3 DNA reads TGTGCCAGCAGTTCCCCGGGGCTGCCCAAAAACATTCAGTACTTC. Translation: CASSSPGLPKNIQYF.

The CDR3 reads CASSFGQGGYEQFF. CDR3 bases: TGTGCCAGCAGCTTCGGACAGGGGGGCTATGAGCAGTTCTTC. J is TRBJ2-1 and V is TRBV11-2, with 10 nucleotides matching TRBD1. Germline-derived CDR1 and CDR2 are SGHAT and FQNNGV. V dropped 3 bases and J dropped 8; count of bases not matched to a gene: 4. This CDR3 is 14 amino acids long.

The chain joins TRBV27 to TRBJ2-2; D is perhaps TRBD2 (6 bases). Germline assignment: CDR1 MNHEY and CDR2 SMNVEV (reference sequence). The CDR3 is 14 residues long. With 1 base removed from V and 5 bases from J, the gap between germline ends came to 8 bases. The CDR3 DNA follows: TGTGCCAGCAGTTTATGGGGGAGGACCGGGGAGCTGTTTTTT. Amino acids: CASSLWGRTGELFF.

V gene TRBV12-3 or TRBV12-4 combines with J gene TRBJ2-7; D uncertain. V was clipped by 6 bases and J by 2 bases, with 5 bases between them. The CDR3 extends over 11 amino acids. The CDR3 DNA follows: TGTGCCAGCAGCCAAGCCTACGAGCAGTACTTC. This sequence encodes CASSQAYEQYF.

The gene calls are TRBV4-1 and TRBJ1-6; D perhaps matches TRBD1 (6 bases). With 0 bases removed from V and 8 bases from J, the gap between germline ends came to 11 bases. Per the germline V gene, CDR1 is MGHRA and CDR2 is YSYEKL. There are 15 residues in the CDR3. The CDR3 loop reads CASSQDNQGYSPLHF. DNA for the CDR3: TGCGCCAGCAGCCAAGATAATCAGGGGTATTCACCCCTCCACTTT.

This clone turned up a few times. The chain uses TRBV4-2 and TRBJ1-5; D gene unclear. The length of the CDR3 is 12 residues. Trimming pared 6 bases from V and 3 bases from J, leaving 6 bases between. The germline gives CDR1 LGHNA, CDR2 YNFKEQ. The CDR3 DNA follows: TGTGCCAGCAGGGTCGACAATCAGCCCCAGCATTTT. Protein product: CASRVDNQPQHF.

The J gene is TRBJ1-4, the V gene TRBV18; TRBD1 might be the D (5 bases). The germline V gene has CDR1 KGHSH and CDR2 LQKENI. The V gene lost 2 bases and the J gene lost 8 bases, with 18 bases spanning the gap. The CDR3 has 16 amino acids. The CDR3 loop is CASSPDVGHPAEKLFF. The CDR3, as DNA: TGTGCCAGCTCACCAGATGTTGGACACCCCGCCGAAAAACTGTTTTTT.

V usage is TRBV4-1 and J usage is TRBJ2-7; 7 nucleotides agree with TRBD2. The CDR3 is made up of 15 amino acids. Germline CDR1 and CDR2: MGHRA and YSYEKL. With V trimmed by 0 bases and J by 1 base, 3 bases remained unmatched. CDR3 sequence (DNA): TGCGCCAGCAGCCAAGAGTGGGAGGGGTCCTACGAGCAGTACTTC. This sequence encodes CASSQEWEGSYEQYF.